This T cell receptor beta chain originates from a study of cytotoxic CD8 clonotypes in ibrutinib-treated CLL. Study-level points and caveats: Clonality measured at baseline exceeded age-matched healthy donors, tracking circulating CD8+ T-cell counts. Samples were collected at differing times from sustained-remission and progressing patients.

Germline loops: CDR1 SGDLS, CDR2 YYNGEE. V lost 6 bases and J lost 4, with 16 bases in between. The CDR3 covers 14 residues. Target depth was 1 in 200,000 to 1 in 1 million T cells, about 10x per clonotype. The repertoire was sequenced with immunoSEQ multiplex PCR; TCRdb's copy has only in-frame clones and lacks some. The table records 65,000 to 85,000 clones, over 80% of them present only once. Only one count was recorded for this clone. Its antigen is not known. The sequencing here drew on PBMCs, taken after 24 months of ibrutinib treatment. The rearrangement uses TRBV9 and TRBJ1-1, with D tentatively TRBD1 (5 bases). This receptor was taken from a human donor with chronic lymphocytic leukemia. The CDR3 sequence is CASNSGGVSTEAFF. The CDR3, as DNA: TGTGCCAGCAATTCCGGGGGTGTGAGCACTGAAGCTTTCTTT.